This T cell receptor beta chain originates from a study of tumor-infiltrating lymphocytes in primary liver carcinoma (dated by TCRdb to the late 2010s). Regarding the study in general: Of the five patients (three men and two women, aged 30 to 69 years), four had hepatocellular carcinoma and one had combined HCC and intrahepatic cholangiocarcinoma. The five patients had tumors staged T1-T3 N0M0, with maximum diameters ranging from roughly 4.2 to 10 cm. Each sample produced roughly 3.5 to 7.5 million productive TCRbeta reads, and read depth showed no significant difference between tissue types. Across five regions of each liver tumor, along with adjacent normal tissue and blood, the study brought together TCRbeta repertoire sequencing, expression microarrays and whole-exome sequencing. A total of 35 specimens from 5 patients went through TCRbeta repertoire sequencing, namely 25 tumor regions, 5 adjacent noncancerous liver tissues and 5 peripheral blood samples. To link TCRbeta repertoire diversity to the local molecular phenotype, the 25 or so tumor region samples were profiled with Agilent mRNA microarrays. Repertoires from technical replicates were highly reproducible, with mean shared-clone rates approximately 0.88 and correlation coefficients above 0.98.

What the work shows at the level of the full study, not this receptor alone: Pairs of tumor regions showed greater repertoire overlap (mean about 36%) than tumor-adjacent pairs (about 17%) or tumor-blood pairs (approximately 15%), which is consistent with antigen-driven expansion. Bulk unsorted samples precluded comparing CD4+ and CD8+ T cell repertoires. The top 250 clones made up a significantly larger repertoire fraction in tumors than in blood (p = 0.039). Only the TCR beta chain was sequenced, so true repertoire diversity is likely underestimated because unpaired alpha chains were not captured. The study included only five or six patients, and the authors note findings should be validated in a larger study. Only about 7-24% of top clones were present in all five regions of a tumor, suggesting spatial heterogeneity of tumor-infiltrating T cells.

A constant-region primer and ProtoScript II reverse transcriptase were used to reverse-transcribe TCRbeta-specific cDNA from about 0.55 ug total RNA. Construction of the TCRbeta libraries relied on three nested rounds of multiplex PCR, following a slightly modified ARM-PCR procedure. Each of the first two PCR rounds ran for around 11 cycles using multiplex TRBV1-TRBV30 forward primers together with a Cbeta reverse primer. Sample barcodes and Illumina adapters were added in a final 25-cycle PCR with Deep VentR polymerase. Amplicons of 200-500 bp were gel-purified with a QIAquick gel extraction kit before sequencing. An Illumina HiSeq 2500 was used to sequence the TCRbeta amplicons with 250-bp paired-end reads. The source study handled its data this way. Reads were quality-trimmed with Trimmomatic v0.33, and paired reads were merged with FLASH v1.2.11 to recover full CDR3 sequences. V, D and J germline segments were assigned to the rearranged TCRbeta sequences using MiGEC v1.2.1b. VDJtools v1.0.0 computed clonotype statistics and Shannon-Wiener diversity indices. Except for diversity analysis, only each sample's 250 most abundant clonotypes were used in subsequent analyses to reduce sampling bias. TCRdb reran the public reads through fastp at Q25 and MiXCR, keeping productive beta chains. Records with the same CDR3 protein are collapsed into one entry carrying the most frequent genes and DNA. The authors' filters were not applied to this entry. This sample lists roughly 80,000 distinct CDR3 sequences; roughly two thirds were detected once. The ten largest make up 12% to 15% of the sample.

Total RNA and DNA were co-extracted without cell sorting from about 19-30 mg of bulk tissue using the AllPrep DNA/RNA mini kit. Surgical resection was performed in China between late 2015 and early 2016 on a handful of patients with histopathologically diagnosed primary liver carcinoma. Chronic HBV infection was present in the patients, and the patients were treatment-naive at sampling. Five spatially separated regions were sampled from each tumor: the superior, inferior, left-lateral and right-lateral poles, plus the tumor centre. Histological examination found more than 85% viable tumor cells in every tumor sample. Fresh tumor and adjacent tissue pieces were bisected, with one half stored in RNAlater at -80 degrees C and the other half sent for histology. Worth noting for this clonotype: This receptor's antigen is unknown. At one boundary the junction diverges from the germline segment, which might be a read error.

The CDR3 holds 14 amino acids from the cysteine to the phenylalanine. The only DNA kept is the CDR3, 42 bases in frame from the first base. The specimen was liver tumor tissue from sampling region 4. The cell subset or site label on this specimen signifies: tumor region T4, right-lateral pole. This clonotype was obtained from a woman aged 55 to 70 with primary liver carcinoma and hepatitis B virus infection. The rearranged segments are TRBV12-3 or TRBV12-4 and TRBJ2-3; the D gene could be either TRBD1 or TRBD2, each agreeing at 5 bases. The sequenced DNA: TGTGCCAGCAGTCTCACGGGGCACACAGATACGCAGTACTTT. Its translation reads: CASSLTGHTDTQYF.